The T cell receptor beta chain under discussion was sequenced for a study of T cells in Graves' hyperthyroidism and ophthalmopathy. From RNA transcripts, TCR beta CDR3 regions were amplified. The TCR CDR3 first-round RT-PCR relied on the HTBI primer set. One entry per CDR3 protein, called by TCRdb with MiXCR from the multiplex PCR reads. This table has approximately 330,000 distinct CDR3 sequences, approximately 15% appearing once. This clonotype was counted at least ten times. There are 15 residues in the CDR3. The V gene end was trimmed by 4 bases and the J gene end by 4 bases; junction bases not matched to a gene: 7.

Sequenced input: blood. This rearrangement joins TRBV12-3 or TRBV12-4 to TRBJ2-5, with TRBD2 matching 9 bases. The TCR was taken from a woman aged 40-49 years with Graves' ophthalmopathy. CDR3 amino acids: CASSWSGGKGETQYF. DNA of the CDR3: TGTGCCAGCAGTTGGAGCGGGGGGAAGGGAGAGACCCAGTACTTC.